This TCR beta chain derives from a study of T cell responses to AZD1222 COVID-19 vaccine. The CDR3 covers 15 residues. V gave up 5 bases and J gave up 0 bases, with 11 bases separating them. Per the germline V gene, CDR1 is SEHNR and CDR2 is FQNEAQ (reference sequence). Assay used: immunoSEQ multiplex PCR; TCRdb lists only in-frame clones, some missing. The sample gives 150,000 to 200,000 clones, 92% of which show up once; approximately 1.2% is in the top ten. The sequencing here drew on peripheral blood, taken 28 days after the second AZD1222 dose. The rearrangement links TRBV7-9 to TRBJ2-1; D is uncertain. The sequence came from an adult who received the AZD1222 COVID-19 vaccine. The CDR3 nucleotides are TGTGCCAGCAGCCAGAGTTCGAGCTCCTACAATGAGCAGTTCTTC. The encoded protein is CASSQSSSSYNEQFF.